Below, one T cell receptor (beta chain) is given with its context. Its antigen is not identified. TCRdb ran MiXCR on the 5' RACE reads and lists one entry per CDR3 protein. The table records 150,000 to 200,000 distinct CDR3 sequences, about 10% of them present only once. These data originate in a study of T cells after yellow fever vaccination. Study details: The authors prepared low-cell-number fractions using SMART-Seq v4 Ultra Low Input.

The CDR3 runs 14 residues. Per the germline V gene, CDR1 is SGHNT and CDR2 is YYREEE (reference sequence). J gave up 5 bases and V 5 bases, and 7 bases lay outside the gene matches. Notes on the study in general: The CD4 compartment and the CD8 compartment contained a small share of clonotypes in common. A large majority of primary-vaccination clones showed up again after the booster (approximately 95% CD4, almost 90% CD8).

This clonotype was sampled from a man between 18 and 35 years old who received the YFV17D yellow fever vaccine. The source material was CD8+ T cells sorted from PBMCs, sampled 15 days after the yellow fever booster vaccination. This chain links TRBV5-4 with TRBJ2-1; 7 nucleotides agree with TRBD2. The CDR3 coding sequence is TGTGCCAGCAGTTTGACTAGCTTGCACAATGAGCAGTTCTTC. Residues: CASSLTSLHNEQFF.